This entry lists 10 T cell receptor beta chains sequenced from one sample in a study of regulatory T cells in long-lasting Graves disease. Noted time point: newly diagnosed GD, antithyroid drugs for less than 3 months. From RNA extracted from PBMCs, the TCR library was made. The authors built TCR beta libraries using iRepertoire HTBI primers and Arm-PCR of CDR3 regions. Using its own MiXCR run on the multiplex PCR reads, TCRdb lists one record per CDR3 protein. Of 240,000 or so distinct CDR3 sequences listed, around 20% are singletons. Sequences were derived from peripheral blood mononuclear cells (PBMCs), sampled at new diagnosis, from a patient treated with antithyroid drugs. These TCRs come from a female donor with Graves disease.

This chain joins TRBV5-1 and TRBJ2-3, with 9 bases matching TRBD2. After removal of 2 bases from V and 2 bases from J, the junction contained 6 bases not matched to a gene. CDR3 length: 16 residues. CDR1 is SGHRS, CDR2 YFSETQ, per germline. The CDR3 region has the DNA TGCGCCAGCAGCTTAGCGCTAGCGGGGTTCACAGATACGCAGTATTTT. It specifies CASSLALAGFTDTQYF.

This clonotype was counted at least ten times. This chain connects TRBV12-3 or TRBV12-4 to TRBJ1-2; D possibly corresponds to TRBD1 (6 bases). This CDR3 comprises 15 residues. Trimming removed 3 bases from V and 4 bases from J, with 15 bases in between. The CDR3 nucleotides are TGTGCCAGCAGTTTGGCGGGGGCGCTGGGCTATGGCTACACCTTC. This codes for CASSLAGALGYGYTF.

This clonotype occurred many times. The chain employs TRBV20-1 and TRBJ2-3; 7 bases line up with TRBD2. The germline gives CDR1 DFQATT, CDR2 SNEGSKA (reference sequence). The CDR3 spans 12 residues. J was trimmed by 5 bases and V by 5 bases; bases with no gene match: 4. Here the CDR3 DNA reads TGCAGTGCTGAAACGGGGGGAGATACGCAGTATTTT. Translation: CSAETGGDTQYF.

This clonotype was detected many times. V usage is TRBV7-9 and J usage is TRBJ2-7, with TRBD2 as a possible D gene (5 bases). V was trimmed by 5 bases and J by 1 base, leaving 21 bases between them. CDR1 SEHNR and CDR2 FQNEAQ come from the germline V gene (reference sequence). The CDR3 covers 17 residues. CDR3: CASSPQRPGYESYEQYF. The CDR3 DNA sequence: TGTGCCAGCAGCCCTCAAAGGCCGGGGTACGAATCCTACGAGCAGTACTTC. Full variable domain (outside the CDR3, taken from reference TRBV7-9 and TRBJ2-7): DTGVSQNPRHKITKRGQNVTFRCDPISEHNRLYWYRQTLGQGPEFLTYFQNEAQLEKSRLLSDRFSAERPKGSFSTLEIQRTEQGDSAMYLCASSPQRPGYESYEQYFGPGTRLTVT.

The sample holds many counts of this clonotype. The chain couples TRBV30 to TRBJ2-7; D tentatively fits TRBD1 or TRBD2 (6 bases each). V was shortened by 5 bases and J by 3 bases, with 14 bases between the two germline ends. This CDR3 comprises 13 residues. The germline CDR1 and CDR2 sequences are GTSNPN and SVGIG (reference sequence). In nucleotides, the CDR3 is TGTGCCTGGGGGGGGCAGAACCACTACGAGCAGTACTTC. Translated, it gives CAWGGQNHYEQYF.

This clonotype was picked up a small number of times. A read error may explain this, as a much larger clone is one base away. The V call is TRBV24-1, the J call TRBJ1-5; D remains unclear. V dropped 2 bases and J dropped 0 bases, with 10 bases sitting between them. Germline CDR1 is KGHDR and CDR2 is SFDVKD. The CDR3 runs 16 residues. CDR3 coding DNA: TGTGCCACCAGTGATTCGGGGTATTGTAGCAATCAGCCCCAGCATTTT. Residues: CATSDSGYCSNQPQHF.

The chain couples TRBV6-1 to TRBJ1-1, with a possible D match to TRBD1 (6 bases). Germline CDR1 MNHNS, CDR2 SASEGT. This CDR3 has 15 residues. V shed 5 bases and J shed 0 bases, with 13 bases lying between them. CDR3 in DNA: TGTGCCAGCAGTAACGGAGGGGGACTGAACACTGAAGCTTTCTTT. It codes for CASSNGGGLNTEAFF.

Of note for this clonotype: This may be a read error: a much more frequent sequence differs by one nucleotide. The V call is TRBV12-3 or TRBV12-4, the J call TRBJ2-1, with D perhaps matching TRBD2 (5 bases). The V end was cut by 3 bases, the J end by 10 bases, with 16 bases between. The CDR3 loop spans 14 amino acids. CDR3 protein: CASSFSDATYEQFF. CDR3 DNA sequence: TGTGCCAGCAGTTTTAGCGACGCAACCTACGAGCAGTTCTTC.

The chain employs TRBV5-4 and TRBJ2-7; D might be TRBD1 (6 bases). Germline values: CDR1 SGHNT, CDR2 YYREEE (reference sequence). V was cut by 5 bases and J by 5 bases, with 17 bases left in between. This CDR3 is 14 amino acids long. CDR3 loop: CASRSTRTANEQYF. CDR3 DNA sequence: TGTGCCAGCAGATCCACCCGGACAGCTAACGAGCAGTACTTC.

The V and J genes are TRBV28 and TRBJ1-2; TRBD1 is a possible D gene (5 bases). V was shortened by 2 bases and J by 4 bases, with 8 bases between the two germline ends. The CDR3 loop spans 13 amino acids. CDR1 is MDHEN, CDR2 SYDVKM, per germline. The CDR3 reads CASSLGGTYGYTF. In nucleotides, the CDR3 is TGTGCCAGCAGTTTAGGAGGGACCTATGGCTACACCTTC.